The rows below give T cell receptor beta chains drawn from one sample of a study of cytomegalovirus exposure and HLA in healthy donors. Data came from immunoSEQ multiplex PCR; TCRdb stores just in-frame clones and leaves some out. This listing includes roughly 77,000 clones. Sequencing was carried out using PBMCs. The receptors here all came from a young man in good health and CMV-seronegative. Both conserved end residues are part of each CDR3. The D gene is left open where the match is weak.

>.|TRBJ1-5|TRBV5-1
TGCGCCAGCAGCTCGACAGGAGATAGCAATCAGCCCCAGCATTTT
CASSSTGDSNQPQHF
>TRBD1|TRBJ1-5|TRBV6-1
TGTGCCAGCAGGAAACAGGGGTTGGGTCAGCCCCAGCATTTT
CASRKQGLGQPQHF
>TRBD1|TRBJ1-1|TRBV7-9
TGTGCCAGCAGCTTCGGGACAGGGTACACTGAAGCTTTCTTT
CASSFGTGYTEAFF
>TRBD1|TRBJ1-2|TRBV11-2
TGTGCCAGCAGGGCCTTTATTCGGGACAGGGAGTATGGCTACACCTTC
CASRAFIRDREYGYTF
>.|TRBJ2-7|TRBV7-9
TGTGCCAGCAGCTCTTGGACTACCTCCTACGAGCAGTACTTC
CASSSWTTSYEQYF
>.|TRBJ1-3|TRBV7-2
TGTGCCAGCAGCTCCAGGGTGGGAGGAAACACCATATATTTT
CASSSRVGGNTIYF
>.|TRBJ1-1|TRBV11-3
TGTGCCAGCAGCTTTGGCTTTAACACTGAAGCTTTCTTT
CASSFGFNTEAFF
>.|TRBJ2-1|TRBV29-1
TGCAGCGTCGCAGACTTGTACAATGAGCAGTTCTTC
CSVADLYNEQFF
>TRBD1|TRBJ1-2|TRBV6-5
TGTGCCAGCAGTCAGGGCAACAGGGGCGGCTACACCTTC
CASSQGNRGGYTF
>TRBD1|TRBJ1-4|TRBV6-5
TGTGCCAGCAGTTACGGATGGGACAGAGTTGAAAAACTGTTTTTT
CASSYGWDRVEKLFF
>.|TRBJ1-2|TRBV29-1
TGCAGCGTGGAGCAGTCGGGCTATGGCTACACCTTC
CSVEQSGYGYTF
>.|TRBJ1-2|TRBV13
TGTGCCAGCAGCACTCCAGGGGAGGGCTACACCTTC
CASSTPGEGYTF
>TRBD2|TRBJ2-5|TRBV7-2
TGTGCCAGCAGCCGGGGTCTAGCGGGGTCTATGGTCCAAGAGACCCAGTACTTC
CASSRGLAGSMVQETQYF